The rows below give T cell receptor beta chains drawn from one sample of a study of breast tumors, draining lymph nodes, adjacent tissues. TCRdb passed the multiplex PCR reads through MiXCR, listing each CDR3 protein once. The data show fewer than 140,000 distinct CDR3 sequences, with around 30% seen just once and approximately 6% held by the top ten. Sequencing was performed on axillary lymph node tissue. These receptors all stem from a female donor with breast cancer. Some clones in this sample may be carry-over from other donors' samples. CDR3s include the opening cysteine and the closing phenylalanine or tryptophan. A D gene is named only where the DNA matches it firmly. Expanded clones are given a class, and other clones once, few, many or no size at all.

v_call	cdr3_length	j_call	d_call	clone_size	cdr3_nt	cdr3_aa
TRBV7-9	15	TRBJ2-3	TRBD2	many	TGTGCCAGCAGTTCTTGGCGGGGGGCCACAGATACGCAGTATTTT	CASSSWRGATDTQYF
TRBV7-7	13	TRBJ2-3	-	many	TGTGCTAGCAGCCTCGGACAGACAGATACGCAGTATTTT	CASSLGQTDTQYF
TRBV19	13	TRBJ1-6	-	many	TGTGCCAGTAAGGACAGACCCAATTCACCCCTCCACTTT	CASKDRPNSPLHF
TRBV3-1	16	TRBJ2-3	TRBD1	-	TGTGCCAGCAGCCAAGGGGACAGGACTAGCACAGATACGCAGTATTTT	CASSQGDRTSTDTQYF
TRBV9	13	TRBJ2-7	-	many	TGTGCCAGCAGCGCCACCCCAGGGGACGAGCAGTACTTC	CASSATPGDEQYF
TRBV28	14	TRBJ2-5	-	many	TGTGCCAGCAGTGCCGGTACCCGTTTATTATCTCAGTACTTC	CASSAGTRLLSQYF
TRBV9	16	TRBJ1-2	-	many	TGTGCCAGCAGCGTAGGGAGGGGTTTACTGGACTATGGCTACACCTTC	CASSVGRGLLDYGYTF
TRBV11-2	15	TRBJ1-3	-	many	TGTGCCAGCAGCTTAGGGGATAACTCTGGAAACACCATATATTTT	CASSLGDNSGNTIYF
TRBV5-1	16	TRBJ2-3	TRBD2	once	TGCGCCAGCAGCTTGGGAGCGATAGCGGGAGCAGATACGCAGTATTTT	CASSLGAIAGADTQYF
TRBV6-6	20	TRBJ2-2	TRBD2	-	TGTGCCAGCAGTCACTCGGGAGGGGACAAGGCACTCTCGAACACCGGGGAGCTGTTTTTT	CASSHSGGDKALSNTGELFF
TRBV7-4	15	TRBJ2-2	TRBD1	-	TGTGCCAGCAGCCCGGGACAGGGAATGACCGGGGAGCTGTTTTTT	CASSPGQGMTGELFF
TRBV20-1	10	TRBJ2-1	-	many	TGCAGTGCCATCTACAATGAGCAGTTCTTC	CSAIYNEQFF
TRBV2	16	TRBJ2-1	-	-	TGTGCCAGCAGCTTGGCCAAGGGGGGGCAGTACAATAAGCAGTTCTTC	CASSLAKGGQYNKQFF
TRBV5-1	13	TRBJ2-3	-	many	TGCGCCAGCAGCTTAGGGGTCCCAGATACGCAGTATTTT	CASSLGVPDTQYF
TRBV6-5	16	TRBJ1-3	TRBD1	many	TGTGCCAGCAGCCCGACAGGGGAGCTCTCTGGAAACACCATATATTTT	CASSPTGELSGNTIYF
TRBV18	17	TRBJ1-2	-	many	TGTGCCAGCTCACCGGGTAGCGGGACAACTATTAACTATGGCTACACCTTC	CASSPGSGTTINYGYTF
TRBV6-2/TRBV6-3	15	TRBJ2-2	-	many	TGTGCCAGCAGTTACCAGCGGTCGAACACCGGGGAGCTGTTTTTT	CASSYQRSNTGELFF
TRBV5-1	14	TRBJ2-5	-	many	TGCGCCAGCAAGATCCCCCGGGGGCAAGAGACCCAGTACTTC	CASKIPRGQETQYF
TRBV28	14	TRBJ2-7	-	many	TGTGCCAGCAGCCCCGCGGCAGGGCGCTACGAGCAGTACTTC	CASSPAAGRYEQYF
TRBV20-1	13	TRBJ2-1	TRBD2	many	TGCAGTGCTAGGACTAGCGGGAGAAGGGAGCAGTTCTTC	CSARTSGRREQFF
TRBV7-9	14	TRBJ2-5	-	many	TGTGCCAGCAGCCCCGCCGGGTCGGTGGAGACCCAGTACTTC	CASSPAGSVETQYF
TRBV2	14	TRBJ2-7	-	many	TGTGCCAGCAGTGAATTGGACAGAACGTACGAGCAGTACTTC	CASSELDRTYEQYF
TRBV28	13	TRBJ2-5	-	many	TGTGCCAGCAGTCCAGGGGCAGGAGAGACCCAGTACTTC	CASSPGAGETQYF
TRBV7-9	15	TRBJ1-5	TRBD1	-	TGTGCCTGCAGCTTAGAACGTCAGGGGACAGATACGCAGCATTTT	CACSLERQGTDTQHF
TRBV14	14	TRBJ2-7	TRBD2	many	TGTGCCAGCAGGGATAGCGGGAGGGGCGGCGAGCAGTACTTC	CASRDSGRGGEQYF
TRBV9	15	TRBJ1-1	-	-	TGTGCCAGCAGCCAAGAGTTGGGCAGCAACACTGAAGCTTTCTTT	CASSQELGSNTEAFF
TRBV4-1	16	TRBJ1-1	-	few	TGCGCCAGCAGCTTACCTGCCGGGGCCATGAACACTGAAGCTTTCTTT	CASSLPAGAMNTEAFF
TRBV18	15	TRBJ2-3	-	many	TGTGCCAGCTCACCAGTCACAGGAGACACAGATACGCAGTATTTT	CASSPVTGDTDTQYF
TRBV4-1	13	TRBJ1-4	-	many	TGCGCCAGCAGCCAAGTTGGGTTAGGGGAACTGTTTTTT	CASSQVGLGELFF
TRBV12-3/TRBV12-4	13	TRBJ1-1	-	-	TGTGCCAGCAGCAAAGGGGGAAATACTGAAGCTTTCTTT	CASSKGGNTEAFF
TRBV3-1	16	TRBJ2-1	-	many	TGTGCCAGCAGCCAAGATCATCAACTAACATACAATGAGCAGTTCTTC	CASSQDHQLTYNEQFF
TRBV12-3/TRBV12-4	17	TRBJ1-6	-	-	TGTGCCAGCAGCTCAGCCGACACCCATAGGGTTTCTTCACCCCTTCACTTT	CASSSADTHRVSSPLHF
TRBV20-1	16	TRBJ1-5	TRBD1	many	TGCAGTGCTAGAGATCCTGGACAGGGGCAAAATCAGCCCCAGCATTTT	CSARDPGQGQNQPQHF
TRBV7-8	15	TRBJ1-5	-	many	TGTGCCAGCAGCCTCCAAGCCGGGGAGGGTCAGCCCCAGCATTTT	CASSLQAGEGQPQHF
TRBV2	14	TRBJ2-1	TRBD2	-	TGTGCCAGCAGCCTAGCGGGAGCGAACAATGAGCAGTTCTTC	CASSLAGANNEQFF
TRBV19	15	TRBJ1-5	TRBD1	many	TGTGCCAGTAGTATTTATTCAGGGGGAGGACAGCCCCAGCATTTT	CASSIYSGGGQPQHF
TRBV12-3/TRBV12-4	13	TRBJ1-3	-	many	TGTGCCAGCAGTCCAATGGGAGGAAACACCATATATTTT	CASSPMGGNTIYF
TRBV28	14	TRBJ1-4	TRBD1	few	TGTGCCAGCAGTGTCAGGGGGCGATTTTGGGGACTGTTTTTT	CASSVRGRFWGLFF
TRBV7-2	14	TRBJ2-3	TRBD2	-	TGTGCCAGCAGTGCTAGCGGGAACACAGATACGCAGTATTTT	CASSASGNTDTQYF
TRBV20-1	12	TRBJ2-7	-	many	TGCAGTGCTTATAGGGGGATGTACGAGCAGTACTTC	CSAYRGMYEQYF
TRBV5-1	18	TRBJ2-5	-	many	TGCGCCAGCAGCTTGGCGTGGGGCCGACAAGTCCTTCAAGAGACCCAGTACTTC	CASSLAWGRQVLQETQYF
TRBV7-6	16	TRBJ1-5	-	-	TGTGCCAGCAGCTTAGCGCCGGGTATTGGCAGTCAGCCCCAGCATTTT	CASSLAPGIGSQPQHF
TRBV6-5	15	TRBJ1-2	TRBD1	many	TGTGCCAGCAGCCAGGACAGGGCCAATAACTATGGCTACACCTTC	CASSQDRANNYGYTF
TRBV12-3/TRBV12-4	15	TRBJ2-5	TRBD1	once	TGTGCCAGCAGCTCAGCCGGGACAGCCCAAGAGACCCAGTACTTC	CASSSAGTAQETQYF
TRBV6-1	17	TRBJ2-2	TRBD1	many	TGTGCCAGCAGTGGCGGGACAGGGGGATTTCACACCGGGGAGCTGTTTTTT	CASSGGTGGFHTGELFF
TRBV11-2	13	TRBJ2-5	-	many	TGTGCCAGCAGCTTAGGGGACCAAGAGACCCAGTACTTC	CASSLGDQETQYF
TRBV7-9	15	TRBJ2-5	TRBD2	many	TGTGCCAGCAGCTTTGGGACTAGCGGGGTGGAGACCCAGTACTTC	CASSFGTSGVETQYF
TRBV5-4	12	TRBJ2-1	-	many	TGTGCCAGCAGCCGTATCAGTAGTGAGCAGTTCTTC	CASSRISSEQFF
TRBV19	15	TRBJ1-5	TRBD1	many	TGTGCCAGTAGACTCATGACAGGGAGTGACGGGCCCCAGCATTTT	CASRLMTGSDGPQHF
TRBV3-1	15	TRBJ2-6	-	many	TGTGCCAGCAGCCAAACAGGGAATGGGGCCAACGTCCTGACTTTC	CASSQTGNGANVLTF
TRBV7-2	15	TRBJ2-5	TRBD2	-	TGTGCCAGCAGCAACTTAGCGGGGGGGGGAGAGACCCAGCACTTC	CASSNLAGGGETQHF
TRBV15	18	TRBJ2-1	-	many	TGTGCCACCAGCAGACCCCGGGTGTTAGGAATCCTTGGCAATGAGCAGTTCTTC	CATSRPRVLGILGNEQFF
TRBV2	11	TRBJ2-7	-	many	TGTGCCAGCGGGGAAGGTTACGAGCAGTACTTC	CASGEGYEQYF
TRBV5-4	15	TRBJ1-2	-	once	TGTGCCAGCAGGGATCCGGGACCGGCACACTACGGCTACACCTTC	CASRDPGPAHYGYTF
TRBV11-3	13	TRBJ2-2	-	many	TGTGCCAGCACCAAGGACCGCGGAGGGGAGCTGTTTTTT	CASTKDRGGELFF
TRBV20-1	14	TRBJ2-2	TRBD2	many	TGCAGTGCTAGAGATTGGGGGGGAACTGGGGAGCTGTTTTTT	CSARDWGGTGELFF